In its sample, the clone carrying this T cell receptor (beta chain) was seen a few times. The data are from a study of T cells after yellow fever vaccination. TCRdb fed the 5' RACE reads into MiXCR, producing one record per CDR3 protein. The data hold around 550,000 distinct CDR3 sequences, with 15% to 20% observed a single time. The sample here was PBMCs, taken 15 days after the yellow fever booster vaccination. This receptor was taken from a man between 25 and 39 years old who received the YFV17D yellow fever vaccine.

This CDR3 is CASSLRSDQPQHF. DNA of the CDR3: TGCGCCAGCAGCTTAAGGAGTGATCAGCCCCAGCATTTT. V gene TRBV5-1 combines with J gene TRBJ1-5; no clear D gene. V was shortened by 2 bases and J by 5 bases, with 8 bases between the two germline ends. CDR1 SGHRS and CDR2 YFSETQ come from the germline V gene. The CDR3 runs 13 residues.